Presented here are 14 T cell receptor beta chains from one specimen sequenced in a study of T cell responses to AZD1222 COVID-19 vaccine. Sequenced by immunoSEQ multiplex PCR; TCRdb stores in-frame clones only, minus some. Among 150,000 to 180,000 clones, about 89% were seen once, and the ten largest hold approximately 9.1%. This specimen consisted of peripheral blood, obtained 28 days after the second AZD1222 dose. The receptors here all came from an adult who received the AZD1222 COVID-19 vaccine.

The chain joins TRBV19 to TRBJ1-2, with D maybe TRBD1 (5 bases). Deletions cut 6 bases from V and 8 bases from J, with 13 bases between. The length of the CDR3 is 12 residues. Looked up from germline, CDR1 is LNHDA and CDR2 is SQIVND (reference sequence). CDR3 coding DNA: TGTGCCAGTAGGGGACCTATCTACGGCTACACCTTC. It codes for CASRGPIYGYTF.

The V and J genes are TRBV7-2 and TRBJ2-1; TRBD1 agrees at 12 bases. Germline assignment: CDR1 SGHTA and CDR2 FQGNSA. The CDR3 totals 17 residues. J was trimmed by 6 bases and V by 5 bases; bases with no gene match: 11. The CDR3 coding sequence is TGTGCCAGCAGCCCTCTCCCAAGGGACAGGGGGCGCAATGAGCAGTTCTTC. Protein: CASSPLPRDRGRNEQFF.

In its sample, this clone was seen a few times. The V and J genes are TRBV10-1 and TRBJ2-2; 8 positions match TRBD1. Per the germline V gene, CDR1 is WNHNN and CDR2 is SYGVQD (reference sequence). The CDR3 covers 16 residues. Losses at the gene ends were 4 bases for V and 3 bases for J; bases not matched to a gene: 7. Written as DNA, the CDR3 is TGCGCCAGCAGTGGTTCAACAGGGGGGTACACCGGGGAGCTGTTTTTT. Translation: CASSGSTGGYTGELFF.

DNA for the CDR3: TGTGCCAGTAGTCCAGACAGGAACTATGGCTACACCTTC. It is translated as CASSPDRNYGYTF. V is TRBV19 and J is TRBJ1-2; D is perhaps TRBD1 (6 bases). Germline V gene sequence: CDR1 LNHDA, CDR2 SQIVND (reference sequence). The CDR3 contains 13 residues. Between the trimmed V and J ends, which lost 5 bases and 2 bases, there was a span of 9 bases.

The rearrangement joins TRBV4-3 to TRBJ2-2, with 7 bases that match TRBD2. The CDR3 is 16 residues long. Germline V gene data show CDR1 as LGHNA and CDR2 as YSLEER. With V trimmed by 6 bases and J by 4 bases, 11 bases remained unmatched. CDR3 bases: TGCGCCAGCAGTATCGGGGGAGGGAGGACCACCGGGGAGCTGTTTTTT. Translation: CASSIGGGRTTGELFF.

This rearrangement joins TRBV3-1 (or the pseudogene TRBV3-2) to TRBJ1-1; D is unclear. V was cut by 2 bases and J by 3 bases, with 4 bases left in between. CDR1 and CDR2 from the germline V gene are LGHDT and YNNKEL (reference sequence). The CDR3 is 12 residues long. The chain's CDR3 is CASSQTDTEAFF. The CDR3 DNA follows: TGTGCCAGCAGCCAAACAGACACTGAAGCTTTCTTT.

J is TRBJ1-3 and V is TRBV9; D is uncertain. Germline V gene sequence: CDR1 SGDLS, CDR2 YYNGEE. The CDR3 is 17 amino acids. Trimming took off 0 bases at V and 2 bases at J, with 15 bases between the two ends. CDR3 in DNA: TGTGCCAGCAGCGTAGGATACCCCGAGGCGACTGGAAACACCATATATTTT. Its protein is CASSVGYPEATGNTIYF. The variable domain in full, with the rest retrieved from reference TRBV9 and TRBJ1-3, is DSGVTQTPKHLITATGQRVTLRCSPRSGDLSVYWYQQSLDQGLQFLIQYYNGEERAKGNILERFSAQQFPDLHSELNLSSLELGDSALYFCASSVGYPEATGNTIYFGEGSWLTVV.

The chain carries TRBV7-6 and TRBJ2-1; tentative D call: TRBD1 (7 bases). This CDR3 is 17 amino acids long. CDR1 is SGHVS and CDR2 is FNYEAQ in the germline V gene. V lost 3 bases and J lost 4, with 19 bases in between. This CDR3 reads CASSLFLRRGQYNEQFF. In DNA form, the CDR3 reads TGTGCCAGCAGCTTGTTTTTGCGGAGGGGGCAATACAATGAGCAGTTCTTC.

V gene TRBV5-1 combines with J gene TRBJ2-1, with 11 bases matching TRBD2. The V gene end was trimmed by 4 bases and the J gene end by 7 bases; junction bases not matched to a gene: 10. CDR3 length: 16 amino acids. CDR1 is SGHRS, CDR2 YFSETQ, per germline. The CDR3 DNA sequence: TGCGCCAGCAGCCCCGGGACTAGCGGAGCGGTAAATGAGCAGTTCTTC. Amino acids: CASSPGTSGAVNEQFF.

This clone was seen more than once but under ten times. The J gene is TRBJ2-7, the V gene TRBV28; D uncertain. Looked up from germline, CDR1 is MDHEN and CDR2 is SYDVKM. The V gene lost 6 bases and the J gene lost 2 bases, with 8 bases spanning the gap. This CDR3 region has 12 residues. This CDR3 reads CASSTVPYEQYF. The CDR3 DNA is TGTGCCAGCAGCACAGTACCCTACGAGCAGTACTTC.

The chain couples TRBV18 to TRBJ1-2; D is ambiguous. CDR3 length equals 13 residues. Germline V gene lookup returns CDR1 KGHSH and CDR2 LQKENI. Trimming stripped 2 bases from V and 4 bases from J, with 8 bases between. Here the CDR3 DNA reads TGTGCCAGCTCACCAGGGGAGGCCTATGGCTACACCTTC. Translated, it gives CASSPGEAYGYTF.

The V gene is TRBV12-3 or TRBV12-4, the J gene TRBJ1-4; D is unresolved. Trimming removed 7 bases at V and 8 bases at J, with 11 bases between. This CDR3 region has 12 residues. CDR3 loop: CASTLGGEKLFF. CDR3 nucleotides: TGTGCCAGCACCCTGGGAGGAGAAAAACTGTTTTTT.

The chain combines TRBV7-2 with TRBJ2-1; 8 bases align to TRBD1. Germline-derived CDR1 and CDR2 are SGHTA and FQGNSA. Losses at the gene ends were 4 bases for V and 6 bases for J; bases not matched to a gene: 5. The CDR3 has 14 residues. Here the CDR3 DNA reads TGTGCCAGCAGCTACAGACAGGGGAGCAATGAGCAGTTCTTC. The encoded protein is CASSYRQGSNEQFF.

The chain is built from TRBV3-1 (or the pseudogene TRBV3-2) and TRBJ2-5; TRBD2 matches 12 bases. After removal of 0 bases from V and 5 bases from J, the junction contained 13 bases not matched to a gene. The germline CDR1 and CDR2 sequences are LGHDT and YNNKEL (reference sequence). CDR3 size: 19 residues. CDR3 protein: CASSQDRRLAGVRGETQYF. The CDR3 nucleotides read TGTGCCAGCAGCCAAGATCGAAGACTAGCGGGAGTGAGAGGGGAGACCCAGTACTTC.